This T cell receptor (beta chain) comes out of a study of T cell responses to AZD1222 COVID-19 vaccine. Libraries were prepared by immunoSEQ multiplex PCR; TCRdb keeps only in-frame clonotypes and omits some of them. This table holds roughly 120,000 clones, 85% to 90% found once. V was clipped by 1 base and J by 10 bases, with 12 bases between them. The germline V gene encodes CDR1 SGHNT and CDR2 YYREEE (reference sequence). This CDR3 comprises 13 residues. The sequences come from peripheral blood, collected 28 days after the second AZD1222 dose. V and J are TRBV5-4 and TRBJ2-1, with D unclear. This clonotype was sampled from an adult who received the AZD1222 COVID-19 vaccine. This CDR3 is CASSLNEVREQFF. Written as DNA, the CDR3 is TGTGCCAGCAGCTTGAACGAGGTTAGGGAGCAGTTCTTC.